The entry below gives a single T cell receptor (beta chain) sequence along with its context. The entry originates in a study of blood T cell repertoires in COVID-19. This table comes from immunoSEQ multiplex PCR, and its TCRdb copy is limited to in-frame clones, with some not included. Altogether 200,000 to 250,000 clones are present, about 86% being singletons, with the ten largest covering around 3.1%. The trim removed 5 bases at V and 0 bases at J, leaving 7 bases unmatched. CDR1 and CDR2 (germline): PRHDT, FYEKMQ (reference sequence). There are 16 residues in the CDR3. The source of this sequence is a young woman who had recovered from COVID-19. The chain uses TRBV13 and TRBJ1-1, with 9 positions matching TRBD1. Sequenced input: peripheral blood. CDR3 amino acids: CASSGGQGLMNTEAFF. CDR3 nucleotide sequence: TGTGCCAGCAGCGGGGGACAGGGCCTTATGAACACTGAAGCTTTCTTT.